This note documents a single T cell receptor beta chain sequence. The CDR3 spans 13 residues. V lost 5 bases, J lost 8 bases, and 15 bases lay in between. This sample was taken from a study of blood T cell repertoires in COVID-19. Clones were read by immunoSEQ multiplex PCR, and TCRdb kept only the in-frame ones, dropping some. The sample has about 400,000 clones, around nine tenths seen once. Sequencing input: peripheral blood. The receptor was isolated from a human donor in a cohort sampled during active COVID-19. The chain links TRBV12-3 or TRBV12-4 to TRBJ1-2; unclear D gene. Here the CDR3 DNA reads TGTGCCAGCAGTATTAGCGGCGACCCCGGCTACACCTTC. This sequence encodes CASSISGDPGYTF.